One and the same sample provided the 2 T cell receptor beta chains below, sequenced in a study of cytomegalovirus exposure and HLA in healthy donors. Use of 60 Vbeta and 13 Jbeta primers characterized the PCR. TCRdb's table, derived via immunoSEQ multiplex PCR, lists solely in-frame clones and lacks some. The repertoire has roughly 160,000 clones, around four fifths of them found once; the top ten carry 1%. The material sequenced was PBMCs. The origin of the receptors is a woman aged 45 to 65 in good health and CMV-seropositive.

The chain employs TRBV20-1 and TRBJ1-2, with D perhaps matching TRBD1 (5 bases). The CDR3 length is 11 residues. Germline values: CDR1 DFQATT, CDR2 SNEGSKA (reference sequence). CDR3 in amino acids: CRGGTYYGYTF. CDR3 DNA: TGCAGGGGAGGGACGTACTATGGCTACACCTTC.

The CDR3 DNA sequence: TGTGCCAGCAGCTTCCCCCAATCAGCGGTTGATTTTAACACTGAAGCTTTCTTT. Its protein product is CASSFPQSAVDFNTEAFF. V gene TRBV7-8 combines with J gene TRBJ1-1; no clear D gene. The CDR3 sequence is 18 residues long. Germline assignment: CDR1 SGHVS and CDR2 FQNEAQ. The germline V and J ends were trimmed by 3 bases and 2 bases, with 22 bases remaining between them.